Listed here are 29 T cell receptor beta chains from one sample, sequenced in a study of blood T cell repertoires in COVID-19 (dated by TCRdb to about 2020). Library preparation used the immunoSEQ multiplex PCR assay. TCRdb carries this immuneACCESS record with in-frame sequences only. Its versions omit some clonotypes, under half of them owing to an unresolved V gene in the studies checked, with the rest unexplained. The sample table holds hundreds of thousands of clones, of which roughly 90% were seen once. The top ten clones comprise roughly 1.4% of the sample. Sequenced sample: peripheral blood. These receptors were taken from a woman in her 30s with active or convalescent COVID-19.

V usage is TRBV29-1 and J usage is TRBJ2-7; no definite D call. The germline V gene encodes CDR1 SQVTM and CDR2 ANQGSEA. The CDR3 sequence is 11 residues long. Trimming took off 8 bases at V and 3 bases at J, with 11 bases between the two ends. The CDR3 reads CSTLRDYEQYF. CDR3 DNA: TGCAGCACGCTGAGAGACTACGAGCAGTACTTC.

The chain joins TRBV19 to TRBJ1-1; D not certain. Germline V CDR1 and CDR2: LNHDA, SQIVND (reference sequence). V lost 6 bases, J lost 1 base, and 9 bases lay in between. The CDR3 loop spans 13 amino acids. CDR3 in amino acids: CASRRTRNTEAFF. Here the CDR3 DNA reads TGTGCCAGTAGGAGGACTAGGAACACTGAAGCTTTCTTT.

The chain employs TRBV5-1 and TRBJ1-1; TRBD1 agrees at 8 bases. Trimming cost V 4 bases and J 6 bases; bases outside gene matches: 14. The CDR3 spans 16 residues. Germline values: CDR1 SGHRS, CDR2 YFSETQ. CDR3 nucleotides: TGCGCCAGCAGCGGCAGGGGGCTACAGAGCAGTCCTGAAGCTTTCTTT. This gives the protein CASSGRGLQSSPEAFF.

V usage is TRBV19 and J usage is TRBJ2-5; TRBD1 matches 11 bases. CDR3 length: 17 residues. Germline V CDR1 and CDR2: LNHDA, SQIVND (reference sequence). V was clipped by 4 bases and J by 5 bases; unmatched bases: 12. DNA of the CDR3: TGTGCCAGTAGTAGACCCCGGACAGGGGGCGTCGGGGAGACCCAGTACTTC. It codes for CASSRPRTGGVGETQYF.

This clone was picked up one time. The chain uses TRBV6-1 and TRBJ2-2, with 7 bases aligning to TRBD2. The CDR3 is 16 residues long. Looked up from germline, CDR1 is MNHNS and CDR2 is SASEGT. V lost 6 bases and J lost 3; bases outside the gene matches: 10. In DNA form, the CDR3 reads TGTGCCAGCAGCGAAAGACTAGCTGGCCACACCGGGGAGCTGTTTTTT. Its translation is CASSERLAGHTGELFF.

The sample holds one count of this clone. The chain recombines TRBV6-1 with TRBJ1-6; D ambiguous. The V end lost 3 bases, the J end lost 14 bases, and 8 bases lay between the germline ends. Germline CDR1 MNHNS, CDR2 SASEGT. CDR3 length equals 11 residues. Here the CDR3 DNA reads TGTGCCAGCAGTGATGGGGAGGCCCTCCACTTT. Amino acid sequence: CASSDGEALHF.

V usage is TRBV19 and J usage is TRBJ1-1; the D gene is possibly TRBD1 (5 bases). The CDR3 has 12 amino acids. Germline-derived CDR1 and CDR2 are LNHDA and SQIVND (reference sequence). This chain's CDR3 is CVVGGRYTEAFF. The CDR3 DNA reads TGTGTGGTTGGGGGGAGGTACACTGAAGCTTTCTTT.

The chain carries TRBV4-2 and TRBJ2-7; TRBD2 matches at 8 bases. Trimming cost V 0 bases and J 3 bases; bases outside gene matches: 7. Germline-derived CDR1 and CDR2 are LGHNA and YNFKEQ. The CDR3 extends over 16 amino acids. The CDR3 DNA sequence: TGTGCCAGCAGCCAAGATCCCAGCGGGGGTGGCTACGAGCAGTACTTC. Translation: CASSQDPSGGGYEQYF.

The chain carries TRBV5-1 and TRBJ1-3; no clear D gene. The CDR3 runs to 14 residues. Trimming took off 3 bases at V and 2 bases at J, with 9 bases between the two ends. Germline CDR1 and CDR2: SGHRS and YFSETQ. The CDR3 nucleotides are TGCGCCAGCAGCTGGGAGGGAGCTGGAAACACCATATATTTT. Protein product: CASSWEGAGNTIYF.

This chain links TRBV19 with TRBJ1-2; no reliable D call. CDR1 and CDR2 from the germline V gene are LNHDA and SQIVND (reference sequence). Trimming removed 7 bases at V and 10 bases at J, with 19 bases between. CDR3 length: 13 amino acids. The CDR3 spells CASTLPGSVYYTF. Here the CDR3 DNA reads TGTGCCAGTACCCTTCCAGGTTCGGTATACTACACCTTC.

Points on this clone: Other DNA sequences from this sample encode an identical CDR3 as well. The chain recombines TRBV19 with TRBJ2-1, with TRBD2 matching over 11 bases. The CDR3 sequence is 16 residues long. CDR1 and CDR2 (germline): LNHDA, SQIVND (reference sequence). The junction had 2 bases not matched to a gene; V was cut back by 3 bases and J by 1 base. CDR3 DNA: TGTGCCAGTAGTATTAGCGGGGGGGGTTCCTACAATGAGCAGTTCTTC. It encodes CASSISGGGSYNEQFF.

This rearrangement joins TRBV5-6 to TRBJ2-5; tentatively, D is TRBD2 (5 bases). V was pared by 3 bases and J by 0 bases, with 9 bases between. The CDR3 totals 14 residues. The germline gives CDR1 SGHDT, CDR2 YYEEEE. The CDR3 DNA is TGTGCCAGCAGCTACGGAGCGGACCAAGAGACCCAGTACTTC. It yields the protein CASSYGADQETQYF. Together with reference TRBV5-6 and TRBJ2-5, the CDR3 gives the full variable domain: DAGVTQSPTHLIKTRGQQVTLRCSPKSGHDTVSWYQQALGQGPQFIFQYYEEEERQRGNFPDRFSGHQFPNYSSELNVNALLLGDSALYLCASSYGADQETQYFGPGTRLLVL.

On this clone: The sample holds other DNA sequences that translate to the same CDR3. This chain joins TRBV4-1 and TRBJ1-1; TRBD1 is a possible D gene (5 bases). Trimming stripped 3 bases from V and 0 bases from J, with 8 bases between. This CDR3 has 14 residues. The V gene's germline CDR1 is MGHRA and CDR2 YSYEKL. The DNA of the CDR3 is TGCGCCAGCAGCCAGCCGGACATGAACACTGAAGCTTTCTTT. Residues: CASSQPDMNTEAFF.

CDR3 in DNA: TGTGCCTGGATTGGAGGAGCGGGAGGTACGCAGTATTTT. The encoded protein is CAWIGGAGGTQYF. J is TRBJ2-3 and V is TRBV30; 9 bases are shared with TRBD2. The length of the CDR3 is 13 residues. V was clipped by 4 bases and J by 8 bases; unmatched bases: 7. Per the germline V gene, CDR1 is GTSNPN and CDR2 is SVGIG (reference sequence).

The gene calls are TRBV10-1 and TRBJ2-2, with TRBD2 identical over 11 bases. Trimming removed 6 bases from V and 4 bases from J; junction bases left unmatched: 13. Germline V gene sequence: CDR1 WNHNN, CDR2 SYGVQD (reference sequence). The CDR3 has 18 amino acids. CDR3: CASRGGVAGGPSTGELFF. The CDR3 DNA sequence: TGCGCCAGCAGGGGAGGGGTAGCGGGAGGGCCGAGCACCGGGGAGCTGTTTTTT.

The J gene is TRBJ1-6, the V gene TRBV18; TRBD1 is a possible D gene (6 bases). The CDR3 totals 16 residues. The germline V gene has CDR1 KGHSH and CDR2 LQKENI. V lost 0 bases to trimming and J lost 6 bases, with 12 bases between them. DNA of the CDR3: TGTGCCAGCTCACCACCTGGGGGCTATGGTAATTCACCCCTCCACTTT. It codes for CASSPPGGYGNSPLHF.

This clone was observed a single time. V and J are TRBV27 and TRBJ1-2; 7 bases fit TRBD1. The CDR3 totals 13 residues. Germline CDR1 MNHEY, CDR2 SMNVEV (reference sequence). After removal of 4 bases from V and 3 bases from J, the junction contained 2 bases not matched to a gene. The CDR3 coding sequence is TGTGCCAGCAGTTCAGGGGGAGACTATGGCTACACCTTC. As protein: CASSSGGDYGYTF.

This clone has only one observation. The chain joins TRBV5-6 to TRBJ2-7, with 7 bases matching TRBD1. The CDR3 loop spans 15 amino acids. V trimming: 0 bases; J trimming: 2 bases; junction bases outside the gene matches: 5. In germline, CDR1 is SGHDT, CDR2 YYEEEE. This chain's CDR3 is CASSLAQGYAYEQYF. Here the CDR3 DNA reads TGTGCCAGCAGCTTGGCACAGGGGTATGCCTACGAGCAGTACTTC.

The V call is TRBV5-1, the J call TRBJ2-1, with 7 bases lining up with TRBD2. Germline V gives CDR1 SGHRS, CDR2 YFSETQ. This CDR3 has 15 residues. The V gene end was trimmed by 0 bases and the J gene end by 4 bases; junction bases not matched to a gene: 4. The CDR3 DNA sequence: TGCGCCAGCAGCTTGGCGGGAGGCGATTACAATGAGCAGTTCTTC. Translation: CASSLAGGDYNEQFF.

The genes are TRBV5-8 and TRBJ1-5; D not resolved. Germline loops: CDR1 SGHTS, CDR2 YDEGEE. The ends were cut back, 7 bases at V and 6 bases at J, with 14 bases in the middle. The CDR3 covers 13 residues. This CDR3 reads CASDDRGFQPQHF. The CDR3 DNA is TGTGCCAGCGATGATCGGGGTTTTCAGCCCCAGCATTTT.

V usage is TRBV27 and J usage is TRBJ2-1; a possible D gene is TRBD2 (6 bases). The CDR3 is 16 residues long. The V end lost 5 bases, the J end lost 7 bases, and 21 bases lay between the germline ends. CDR1 and CDR2 (germline): MNHEY, SMNVEV (reference sequence). CDR3 loop: CASSVFPGESFNEQFF. The CDR3 bases are TGTGCCAGCAGTGTGTTTCCGGGGGAGTCGTTTAATGAGCAGTTCTTC.

The chain links TRBV24-1 to TRBJ2-7; TRBD1 might be the D (6 bases). CDR3 size: 16 residues. Trimming took off 4 bases at V and 0 bases at J, with 15 bases between the two ends. The V gene's germline CDR1 is KGHDR and CDR2 SFDVKD. CDR3 in DNA: TGTGCCACCAGTGACCGCCGGACAGACCCCTCCTACGAGCAGTACTTC. This encodes CATSDRRTDPSYEQYF.

The chain recombines TRBV5-1 with TRBJ2-7, with D possibly TRBD1 on 5 matching bases. CDR1 and CDR2 from the germline V gene are SGHRS and YFSETQ. Trimming removed 4 bases at V and 2 bases at J, with 13 bases between. The length of the CDR3 is 14 residues. CDR3 protein: CASSPSTATYEQYF. In DNA form, the CDR3 reads TGCGCCAGCAGCCCCTCGACAGCAACCTACGAGCAGTACTTC.

This clone has just a few counts. The chain links TRBV30 to TRBJ1-4; D possibly corresponds to TRBD1 (6 bases). Germline V gene lookup returns CDR1 GTSNPN and CDR2 SVGIG (reference sequence). V gave up 0 bases and J gave up 7 bases, with 9 bases separating them. The CDR3 consists of 13 residues. CDR3 in amino acids: CAWSVETGEKLFF. In DNA form, the CDR3 reads TGTGCCTGGAGTGTAGAGACAGGTGAAAAACTGTTTTTT.

This clone was observed many times. In the same sample, other DNA sequences code for this CDR3. The V gene is TRBV6-1, the J gene TRBJ2-3; the match to TRBD1 covers 9 bases. V shed 2 bases, J shed 3 bases, and the junction held 3 bases outside the gene matches. CDR1 and CDR2 (germline): MNHNS, SASEGT. This CDR3 has 15 amino acids. This CDR3 reads CASSEQTGGTDTQYF. The CDR3 nucleotides read TGTGCCAGCAGTGAACAGACAGGGGGAACAGATACGCAGTATTTT.

The V and J genes are TRBV6-6 and TRBJ2-7; 13 positions agree with TRBD2. This CDR3 is built from 15 residues. CDR1 is MNHNY and CDR2 is SVGAGI in the germline V gene (reference sequence). V lost 2 bases and J lost 5; bases outside the gene matches: 3. DNA of the CDR3: TGTGCCAGCAGTTACCGGACTAGCGGGAGTAACGAGCAGTACTTC. It translates to CASSYRTSGSNEQYF.

This clone came up once. The chain employs TRBV27 and TRBJ2-7; D is possibly TRBD1 (5 bases). The CDR3 totals 14 residues. Deletions cut 6 bases from V and 2 bases from J, with 14 bases between. Germline CDR1 MNHEY, CDR2 SMNVEV (reference sequence). The CDR3 region has the DNA TGTGCCAGCAGCTCCTGGGGCCGAGCCTACGAGCAGTACTTC. Translation: CASSSWGRAYEQYF.

This clone occurred a few times. This chain joins TRBV6-6 and TRBJ1-2; 7 bases agree with TRBD1. The CDR3 is 16 residues long. V trimming: 6 bases; J trimming: 2 bases; junction bases outside the gene matches: 12. Germline lookup yields CDR1 MNHNY and CDR2 SVGAGI (reference sequence). CDR3 in amino acids: CASSSRQGSTNYGYTF. The CDR3 DNA sequence: TGTGCCAGCAGCTCTCGACAGGGCTCGACGAACTATGGCTACACCTTC.

This chain uses TRBV5-6 with TRBJ1-2, with a weak D call TRBD1 (5 bases). Germline assignment: CDR1 SGHDT and CDR2 YYEEEE. The CDR3 consists of 16 residues. V dropped 1 base and J dropped 8 bases, with 21 bases sitting between them. The CDR3 loop is CASSLIAGPVISGYTF. The CDR3 coding sequence is TGTGCCAGCAGCTTGATTGCAGGGCCCGTCATATCGGGCTACACCTTC.